The 5 T cell receptor beta chains given below trace back to one sample, sequenced in a study of PD-1 blockade in classical Hodgkin lymphoma (TCRdb year 2020). Library method: the immunoSEQ multiplex PCR assay. TCRdb carries this immuneACCESS record with in-frame sequences only. Its versions omit some clonotypes, under half of them owing to an unresolved V gene in the studies checked, with the rest unexplained. This sample comprises about 97,000 clones, 75% to 90% of them detected only once. The ten largest clones add up to 9% to 15% of the sample. Explained via the paper, the time point label denotes: cycle 1 day 1 (C1D1), immediately before nivolumab initiation. Relapse after autologous stem cell transplantation had occurred in all trial patients, and cohorts A, B and C were distinguished by prior brentuximab vedotin exposure. Sample: peripheral blood mononuclear cells (PBMCs), taken at baseline. These receptors were collected from a human donor with classical Hodgkin lymphoma.

This clone was seen a single time. The chain employs TRBV19 and TRBJ1-5, with D possibly TRBD1 on 6 matching bases. Between the trimmed V and J ends, which lost 11 bases and 2 bases, there was a span of 13 bases. CDR1 is LNHDA and CDR2 is SQIVND in the germline V gene (reference sequence). This CDR3 region has 13 residues. The CDR3 protein is CASEGGGNQPQHF. In nucleotides, the CDR3 is TGTGCCTCCGAAGGGGGTGGCAATCAGCCCCAGCATTTT.

The gene calls are TRBV5-6 and TRBJ1-1, with a possible D match to TRBD1 (5 bases). V was shortened by 3 bases and J by 1 base, with 13 bases between the two germline ends. Per the germline V gene, CDR1 is SGHDT and CDR2 is YYEEEE. The CDR3 covers 15 residues. CDR3 residues: CASSYYDRGNTEAFF. The CDR3 nucleotides read TGTGCCAGCAGCTATTACGACAGAGGGAACACTGAAGCTTTCTTT.

The genes are TRBV5-4 and TRBJ2-7; a possible D gene is TRBD2 (5 bases). The germline V and J ends were trimmed by 4 bases and 0 bases, with 14 bases remaining between them. Per germline, CDR1 SGHNT and CDR2 YYREEE (reference sequence). This CDR3 region has 15 residues. Written as DNA, the CDR3 is TGTGCCAGCAGCCCTAGGGCGGGTTTCTCCTACGAGCAGTACTTC. Protein sequence: CASSPRAGFSYEQYF.

This clone was seen a single time. This sequence joins TRBV19 and TRBJ1-4; weak D call: TRBD1 (5 bases). Trimming pared 3 bases from V and 3 bases from J, leaving 14 bases between. The length of the CDR3 is 16 residues. Germline-derived CDR1 and CDR2 are LNHDA and SQIVND (reference sequence). The CDR3 DNA sequence: TGTGCCAGTAGTATGGTGAAGGGGTCGGCTAATGAAAAACTGTTTTTT. This codes for CASSMVKGSANEKLFF. Complete variable domain (other parts from reference TRBV19 and TRBJ1-4): DGGITQSPKYLFRKEGQNVTLSCEQNLNHDAMYWYRQDPGQGLRLIYYSQIVNDFQKGDIAEGYSVSREKKESFPLTVTSAQKNPTAFYLCASSMVKGSANEKLFFGSGTQLSVL.

The count of this clone is one. The genes are TRBV18 and TRBJ2-1; D gene unclear. Germline V gene data show CDR1 as KGHSH and CDR2 as LQKENI. Trimming removed 3 bases at V and 2 bases at J, with 11 bases between. The CDR3 is made up of 15 amino acids. CDR3 DNA sequence: TGTGCCAGCTCACCCCTACCTGGCCCCTACAATGAGCAGTTCTTC. This codes for CASSPLPGPYNEQFF.